Sequencing of this TCR beta chain was carried out in a study of early T cells in non-severe SARS-CoV-2 infection. Study at large: Sequencing was performed on bulk RNA from unsorted whole blood, leaving chains unpaired.

Germline V gene data show CDR1 as MDHEN and CDR2 as SYDVKM. This CDR3 spans 15 amino acids. Trimming took 6 bases from V and 7 from J, leaving 21 bases between them. This clonotype was counted ten times or more. Individual cDNA molecules were tagged with unique molecular identifiers, the study reported. From the 5' RACE reads, TCRdb called clonotypes with MiXCR, one entry per CDR3 protein. The data hold roughly 99,000 distinct CDR3 sequences, with 12% observed a single time. The rearrangement links TRBV28 to TRBJ1-1; maybe TRBD1 (5 bases). This TCR came from an adult who was a healthcare worker with PCR-confirmed SARS-CoV-2 infection or an uninfected control (not recorded which). Specimen: whole blood, collected at baseline. The CDR3 region is CASRKGTSSAGEAFF. CDR3 bases: TGTGCCAGCAGAAAAGGGACCTCGTCGGCCGGTGAAGCTTTCTTT.